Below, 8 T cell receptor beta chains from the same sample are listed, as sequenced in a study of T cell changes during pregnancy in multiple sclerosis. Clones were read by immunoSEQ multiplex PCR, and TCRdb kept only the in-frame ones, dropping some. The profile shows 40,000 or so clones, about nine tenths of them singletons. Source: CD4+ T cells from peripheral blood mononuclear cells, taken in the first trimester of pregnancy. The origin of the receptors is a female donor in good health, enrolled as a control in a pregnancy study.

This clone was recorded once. The CDR3 DNA reads TGTGCCAGCAGTGAAGGATTCTCAGCGGGGGGAGGACAAGAGACCCAGTACTTC. Its translation is CASSEGFSAGGGQETQYF. The chain carries TRBV2 and TRBJ2-5; 9 nucleotides match TRBD2. The V segment lost 1 base and the J segment 2 bases; nucleotides outside the gene matches: 11. The CDR3 has 18 amino acids. Per the germline V gene, CDR1 is SNHLY and CDR2 is FYNNEI.

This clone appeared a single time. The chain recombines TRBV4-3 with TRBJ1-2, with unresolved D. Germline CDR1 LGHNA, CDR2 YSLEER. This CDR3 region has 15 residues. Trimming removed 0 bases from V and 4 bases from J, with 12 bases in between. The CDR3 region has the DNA TGCGCCAGCAGCCAAGATTTCGCGGGTAGCTATGGCTACACCTTC. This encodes CASSQDFAGSYGYTF.

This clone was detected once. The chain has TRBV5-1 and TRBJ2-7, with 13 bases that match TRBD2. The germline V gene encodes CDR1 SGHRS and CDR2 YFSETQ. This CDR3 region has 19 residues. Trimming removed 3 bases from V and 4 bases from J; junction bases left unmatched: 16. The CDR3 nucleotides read TGCGCCAGCAGCTCCCTCACCCGACTAGCGGGGGGACTGGGATACGAGCAGTACTTC. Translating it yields CASSSLTRLAGGLGYEQYF.

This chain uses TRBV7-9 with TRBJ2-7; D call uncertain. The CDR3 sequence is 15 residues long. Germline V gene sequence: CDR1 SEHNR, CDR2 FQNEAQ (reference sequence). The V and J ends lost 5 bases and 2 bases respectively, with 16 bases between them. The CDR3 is CASSPHRVSTYEQYF. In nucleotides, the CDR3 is TGTGCCAGCAGCCCCCACAGAGTGTCAACCTACGAGCAGTACTTC.

Here the CDR3 reads CASSTRGQGGTGELFF. CDR3 bases: TGTGCCAGTAGTACCCGGGGACAGGGGGGCACCGGGGAGCTGTTTTTT. The J gene is TRBJ2-2, the V gene TRBV19, with TRBD1 matching over 11 bases. The CDR3 extends over 16 amino acids. Losses at the gene ends were 4 bases for V and 4 bases for J; bases not matched to a gene: 5. Germline CDR1 is LNHDA and CDR2 is SQIVND (reference sequence).

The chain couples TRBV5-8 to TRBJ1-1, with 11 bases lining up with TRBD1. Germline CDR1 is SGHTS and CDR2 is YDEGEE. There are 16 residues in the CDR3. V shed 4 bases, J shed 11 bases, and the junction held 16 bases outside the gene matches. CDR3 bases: TGTGCCAGCAGCCGGACGGACAGGGGGCGTTTGTCAGATGCTTTCTTT. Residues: CASSRTDRGRLSDAFF.

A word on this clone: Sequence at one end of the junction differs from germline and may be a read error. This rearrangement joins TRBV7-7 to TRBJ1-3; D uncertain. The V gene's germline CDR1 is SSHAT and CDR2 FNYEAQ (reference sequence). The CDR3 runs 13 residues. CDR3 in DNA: TGTGCTAGCAGCCTCGGGATAGGAAACACCATATATTTT. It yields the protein CASSLGIGNTIYF.

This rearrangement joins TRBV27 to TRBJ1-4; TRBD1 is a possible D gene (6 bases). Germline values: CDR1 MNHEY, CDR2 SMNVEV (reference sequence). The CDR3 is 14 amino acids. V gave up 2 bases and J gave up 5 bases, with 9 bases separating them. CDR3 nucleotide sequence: TGTGCCAGCAGTTTAGGGCAGGGGAATGAAAAACTGTTTTTT. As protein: CASSLGQGNEKLFF.